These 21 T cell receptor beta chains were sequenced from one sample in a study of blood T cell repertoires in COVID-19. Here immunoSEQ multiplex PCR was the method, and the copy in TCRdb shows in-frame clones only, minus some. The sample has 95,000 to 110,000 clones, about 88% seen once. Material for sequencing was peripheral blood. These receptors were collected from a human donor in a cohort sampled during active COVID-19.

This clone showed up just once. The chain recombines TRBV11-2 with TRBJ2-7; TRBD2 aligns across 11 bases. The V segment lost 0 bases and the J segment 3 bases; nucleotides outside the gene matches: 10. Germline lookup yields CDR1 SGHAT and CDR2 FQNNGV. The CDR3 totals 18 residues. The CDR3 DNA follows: TGTGCCAGCAGCTTAGAATTTCCCGGACTAGCGGGCCACTACGAGCAGTACTTC. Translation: CASSLEFPGLAGHYEQYF.

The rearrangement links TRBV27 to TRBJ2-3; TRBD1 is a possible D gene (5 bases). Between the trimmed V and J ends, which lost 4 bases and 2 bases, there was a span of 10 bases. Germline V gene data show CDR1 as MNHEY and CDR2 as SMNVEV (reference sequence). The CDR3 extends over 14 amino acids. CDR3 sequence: CASSSNRITDTQYF. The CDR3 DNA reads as TGTGCCAGCAGTTCGAACAGGATCACAGATACGCAGTATTTT.

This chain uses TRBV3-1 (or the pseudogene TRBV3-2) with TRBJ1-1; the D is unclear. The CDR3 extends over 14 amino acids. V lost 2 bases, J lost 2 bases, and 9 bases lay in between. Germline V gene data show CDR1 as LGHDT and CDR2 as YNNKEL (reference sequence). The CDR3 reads CASSQSEHNTEAFF. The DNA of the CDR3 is TGTGCCAGCAGCCAATCTGAACATAACACTGAAGCTTTCTTT.

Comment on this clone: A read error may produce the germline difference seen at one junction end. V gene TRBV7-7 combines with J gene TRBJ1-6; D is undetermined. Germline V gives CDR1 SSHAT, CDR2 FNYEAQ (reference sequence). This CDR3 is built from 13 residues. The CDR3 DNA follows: TGTGCTAGCAGCTTAGACCGGGATTCACCCCTCCACTTT. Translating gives CASSLDRDSPLHF.

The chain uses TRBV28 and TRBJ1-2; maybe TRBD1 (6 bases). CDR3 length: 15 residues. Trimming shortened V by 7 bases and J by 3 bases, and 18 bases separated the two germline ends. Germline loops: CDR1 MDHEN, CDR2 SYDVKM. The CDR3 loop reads CASKETGDSYYGYTF. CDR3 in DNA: TGTGCCAGCAAAGAGACAGGCGACTCTTACTATGGCTACACCTTC.

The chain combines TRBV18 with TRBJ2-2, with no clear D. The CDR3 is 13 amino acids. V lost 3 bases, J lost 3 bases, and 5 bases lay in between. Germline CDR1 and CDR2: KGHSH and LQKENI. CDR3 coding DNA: TGTGCCAGCTCACCCCGGGACACCGGGGAGCTGTTTTTT. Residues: CASSPRDTGELFF.

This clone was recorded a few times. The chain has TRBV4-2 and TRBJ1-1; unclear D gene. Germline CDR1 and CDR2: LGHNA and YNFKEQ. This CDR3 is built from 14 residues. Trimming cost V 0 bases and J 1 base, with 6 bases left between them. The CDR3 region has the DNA TGTGCCAGCAGCCAAGATCCCCGGAACACTGAAGCTTTCTTT. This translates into CASSQDPRNTEAFF.

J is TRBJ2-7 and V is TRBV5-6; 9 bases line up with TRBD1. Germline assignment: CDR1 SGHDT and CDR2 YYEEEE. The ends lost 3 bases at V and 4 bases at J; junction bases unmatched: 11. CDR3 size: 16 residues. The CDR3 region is CASSWGTGPSLYEQYF. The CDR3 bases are TGTGCCAGCAGCTGGGGGACAGGGCCCTCCCTTTACGAGCAGTACTTC.

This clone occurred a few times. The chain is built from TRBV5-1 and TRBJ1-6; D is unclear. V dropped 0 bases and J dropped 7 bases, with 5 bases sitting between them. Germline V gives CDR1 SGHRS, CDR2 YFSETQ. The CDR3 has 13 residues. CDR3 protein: CASSLAPNSPLHF. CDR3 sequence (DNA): TGCGCCAGCAGCTTGGCCCCGAATTCACCCCTCCACTTT.

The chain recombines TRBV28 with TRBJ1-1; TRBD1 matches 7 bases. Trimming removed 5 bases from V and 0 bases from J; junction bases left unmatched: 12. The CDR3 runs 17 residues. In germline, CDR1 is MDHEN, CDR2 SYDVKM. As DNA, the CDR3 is TGTGCCAGCAGTCCTCCGACAGGGCCTATCATGAACACTGAAGCTTTCTTT. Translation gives CASSPPTGPIMNTEAFF. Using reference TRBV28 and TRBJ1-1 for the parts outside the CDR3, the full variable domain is DVKVTQSSRYLVKRTGEKVFLECVQDMDHENMFWYRQDPGLGLRLIYFSYDVKMKEKGDIPEGYSVSREKKERFSLILESASTNQTSMYLCASSPPTGPIMNTEAFFGQGTRLTVV.

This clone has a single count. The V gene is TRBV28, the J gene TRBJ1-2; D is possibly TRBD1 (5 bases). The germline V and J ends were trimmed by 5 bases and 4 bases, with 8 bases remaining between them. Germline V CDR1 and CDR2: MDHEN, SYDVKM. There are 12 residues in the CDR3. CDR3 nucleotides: TGTGCCAGCAGTAGGGGCCCCTATGGCTACACCTTC. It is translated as CASSRGPYGYTF.

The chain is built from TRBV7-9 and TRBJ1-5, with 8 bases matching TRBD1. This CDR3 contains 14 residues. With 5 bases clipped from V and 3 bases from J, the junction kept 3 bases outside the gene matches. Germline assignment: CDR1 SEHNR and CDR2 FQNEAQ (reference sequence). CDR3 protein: CASSRTGLNQPQHF. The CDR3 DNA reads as TGTGCCAGCAGCCGGACAGGGCTCAATCAGCCCCAGCATTTT.

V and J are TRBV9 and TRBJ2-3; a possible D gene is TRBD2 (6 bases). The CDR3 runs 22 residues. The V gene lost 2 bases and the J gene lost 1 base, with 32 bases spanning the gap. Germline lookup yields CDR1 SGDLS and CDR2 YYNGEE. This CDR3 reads CASSVHGSDLRLFVVGTDTQYF. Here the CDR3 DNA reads TGTGCCAGCAGCGTTCACGGGAGTGATCTGCGTTTGTTCGTGGTTGGCACAGATACGCAGTATTTT.

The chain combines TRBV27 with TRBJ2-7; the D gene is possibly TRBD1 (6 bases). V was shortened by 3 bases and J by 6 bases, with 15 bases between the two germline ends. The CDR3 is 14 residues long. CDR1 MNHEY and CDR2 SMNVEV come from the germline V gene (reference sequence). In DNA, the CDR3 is TGTGCCAGCAGTTTCGTGGGGGCGGGTCGCGAGCAGTACTTC. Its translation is CASSFVGAGREQYF.

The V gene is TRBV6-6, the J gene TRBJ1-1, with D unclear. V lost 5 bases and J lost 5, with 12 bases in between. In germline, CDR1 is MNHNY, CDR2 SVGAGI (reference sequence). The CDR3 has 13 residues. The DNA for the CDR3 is TGTGCCAGCAGTACGACCTCGGGGACTGAAGCTTTCTTT. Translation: CASSTTSGTEAFF.

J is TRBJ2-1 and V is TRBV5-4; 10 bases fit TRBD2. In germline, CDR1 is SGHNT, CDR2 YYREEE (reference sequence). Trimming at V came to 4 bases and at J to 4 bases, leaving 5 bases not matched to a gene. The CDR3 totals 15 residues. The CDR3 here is CASSAASGGYNEQFF. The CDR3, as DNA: TGTGCCAGCAGCGCGGCTAGCGGGGGATACAATGAGCAGTTCTTC.

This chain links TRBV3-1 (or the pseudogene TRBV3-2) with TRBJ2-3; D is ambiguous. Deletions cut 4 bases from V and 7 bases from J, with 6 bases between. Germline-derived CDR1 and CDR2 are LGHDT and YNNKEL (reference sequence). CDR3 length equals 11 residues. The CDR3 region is CASSLSYTQYF. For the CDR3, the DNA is TGTGCCAGCAGCCTCAGTTATACGCAGTATTTT.

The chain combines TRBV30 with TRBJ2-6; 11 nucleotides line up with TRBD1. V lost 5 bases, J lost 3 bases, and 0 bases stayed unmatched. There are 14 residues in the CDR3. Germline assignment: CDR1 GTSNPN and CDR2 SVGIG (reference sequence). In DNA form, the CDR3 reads TGTGCCTGGGGGACAGGGGGTGGGGCCAACGTCCTGACTTTC. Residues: CAWGTGGGANVLTF.

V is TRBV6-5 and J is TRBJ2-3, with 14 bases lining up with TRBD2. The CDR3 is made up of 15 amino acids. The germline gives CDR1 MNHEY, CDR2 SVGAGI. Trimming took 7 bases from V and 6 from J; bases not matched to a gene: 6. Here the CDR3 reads CASTLGTSGSDTQYF. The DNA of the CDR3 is TGTGCCAGCACCCTAGGGACTAGCGGGAGTGATACGCAGTATTTT.

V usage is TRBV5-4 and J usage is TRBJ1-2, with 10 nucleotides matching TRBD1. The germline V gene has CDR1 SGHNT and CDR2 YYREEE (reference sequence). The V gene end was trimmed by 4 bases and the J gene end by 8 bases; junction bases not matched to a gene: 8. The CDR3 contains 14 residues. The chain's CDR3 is CASSKPGQGKGYTF. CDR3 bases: TGTGCCAGCAGCAAGCCGGGACAGGGGAAAGGCTACACCTTC.

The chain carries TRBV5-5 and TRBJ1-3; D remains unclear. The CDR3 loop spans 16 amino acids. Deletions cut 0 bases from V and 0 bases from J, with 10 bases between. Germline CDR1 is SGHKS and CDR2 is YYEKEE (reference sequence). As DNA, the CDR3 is TGTGCCAGCAGCTTGGGCGGCGGGATCTCTGGAAACACCATATATTTT. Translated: CASSLGGGISGNTIYF.